This TCR beta chain was sequenced in a study of control samples from healthy donors and cancer patients (dated by TCRdb to about 2020). On this clone itself: The target of this receptor is not known. No qualities accompany the bases; no much larger clone lies one base away.

The library relied on the immunoSEQ multiplex PCR assay. Entries here come from immuneACCESS through TCRdb and include only in-frame sequences with V and J called. Some clones fail to appear in such tables; in the studies checked, an unresolved V gene covers under half of the shortfall, and the cause of the remainder is unknown. A total of over 200,000 clones appear in this sample, approximately 80% of them only once. Of the sample, 10% to 15% falls within the top ten clones. This TCR was recovered from a woman aged 55-70 years with lung cancer. The sample was PBMCs.

DNA sequence: TGCGCCAGCAGCTTGGGGGCCAGCATGAACACTGAAGCTTTCTTT. Its translation reads: CASSLGASMNTEAFF. The chain is encoded by TRBV5-1 joined to TRBJ1-1; no D segment can be confidently identified. Trimming takes 0 bases from V and 0 bases from J, and the germline ends sit 9 bases apart. The CDR3 covers 15 residues, taking in both the cysteine and the phenylalanine. The entry retains the CDR3 DNA only, 45 bases that are in frame from base 1. Per the germline V gene, SGHRS is the CDR1 and YFSETQ is the CDR2.